Listed here is a single TCR beta chain. This CDR3 has 16 amino acids. The protocol was immunoSEQ multiplex PCR, while the TCRdb copy is restricted to in-frame clones and leaves out a portion. The sample holds about 160,000 clones, nearly 96% seen once. This specimen comes from a study of control samples from healthy donors and cancer patients. What was sequenced was blood. The chain combines TRBV12-2 with TRBJ1-5. TRBV12-2 is deemed a pseudogene. The TCR comes from a woman aged 25-40 years in good health. The chain's CDR3 is CASRPEFREGNQPQHF. DNA of the CDR3: TGTGCAAGTCGCCCCGAATTTAGGGAGGGCAATCAGCCCCAGCATTTT.